These 32 T cell receptor beta chains came from one sample sequenced in a study of blood T cell repertoires in COVID-19. The protocol was immunoSEQ multiplex PCR, while the TCRdb copy is restricted to in-frame clones and leaves out a portion. The table has about 280,000 clones, roughly 89% seen once. Material for sequencing was PBMCs or T cells enriched from blood (not recorded which). These TCRs come from a woman under 30 with acute COVID-19.

This chain links TRBV19 with TRBJ2-1; maybe TRBD2 (7 bases). With 5 bases removed from V and 2 bases from J, the gap between germline ends came to 13 bases. The CDR3 length is 15 residues. Germline loops: CDR1 LNHDA, CDR2 SQIVND (reference sequence). CDR3 amino acids: CASSPKGGAYNEQFF. Written as DNA, the CDR3 is TGTGCCAGTAGTCCAAAGGGGGGGGCCTACAATGAGCAGTTCTTC.

The rearrangement uses TRBV5-8 and TRBJ2-3, with D perhaps matching TRBD2 (6 bases). Trimming removed 2 bases from V and 4 bases from J, with 17 bases in between. Looked up from germline, CDR1 is SGHTS and CDR2 is YDEGEE. This CDR3 spans 16 amino acids. The CDR3 loop reads CASSFWDSGTSDTQYF. DNA for the CDR3: TGTGCCAGCAGCTTTTGGGACTCCGGGACCTCAGATACGCAGTATTTT. Looking up the rest from reference TRBV5-8 and TRBJ2-3 gives the full variable domain: EAGVTQSPTHLIKTRGQQATLRCSPISGHTSVYWYQQALGLGLQFLLWYDEGEERNRGNFPPRFSGRQFPNYSSELNVNALELEDSALYLCASSFWDSGTSDTQYFGPGTRLTVL.

With respect to this clone: This CDR3 is also generated by other DNA sequences in the sample. V usage is TRBV7-2 and J usage is TRBJ2-5; TRBD1 might be the D (6 bases). The germline gives CDR1 SGHTA, CDR2 FQGNSA. With 0 bases removed from V and 4 bases from J, the gap between germline ends came to 9 bases. This CDR3 is 14 amino acids long. DNA of the CDR3: TGTGCCAGCAGCTTAGCGGGGGCGGGAGAGACCCAGTACTTC. This encodes CASSLAGAGETQYF.

The chain combines TRBV4-3 with TRBJ1-6; TRBD1 is a possible D gene (6 bases). The CDR3 contains 20 residues. Deletions cut 0 bases from V and 0 bases from J, with 18 bases between. Germline V gene sequence: CDR1 LGHNA, CDR2 YSLEER. CDR3 in amino acids: CASSQDTTTGRFSYNSPLHF. CDR3 nucleotide sequence: TGCGCCAGCAGCCAAGACACCACAACAGGGCGATTCTCCTATAATTCACCCCTCCACTTT.

The chain combines TRBV11-3 with TRBJ2-2; no clear D. The V and J ends lost 4 bases and 10 bases respectively, with 10 bases between them. The CDR3 loop spans 12 amino acids. CDR1 SGHNT and CDR2 YENEEA come from the germline V gene. DNA for the CDR3: TGTGCCAGCAGCTCGCGGCCGGAGGAGCTGTTTTTT. This translates into CASSSRPEELFF.

This sequence joins TRBV19 and TRBJ1-4; TRBD1 is a possible D gene (5 bases). The germline V gene encodes CDR1 LNHDA and CDR2 SQIVND (reference sequence). Trimming removed 9 bases at V and 0 bases at J, with 11 bases between. The CDR3 consists of 14 residues. The CDR3 sequence: CASRVGATNEKLFF. In DNA, the CDR3 is TGTGCCAGCAGGGTCGGCGCAACTAATGAAAAACTGTTTTTT.

This chain links TRBV4-2 with TRBJ2-7, with TRBD2 matching over 8 bases. V was clipped by 4 bases and J by 3 bases; unmatched bases: 11. The germline gives CDR1 LGHNA, CDR2 YNFKEQ. The CDR3 totals 16 residues. In DNA form, the CDR3 reads TGTGCCAGCAGCCGAAATTCAGCGGGAGAAGGCTACGAGCAGTACTTC. Protein: CASSRNSAGEGYEQYF.

The sample holds one count of this clone. CDR3: CASSSDGTGELFF. Written as DNA, the CDR3 is TGTGCCAGCAGCTCTGACGGGACCGGGGAGCTGTTTTTT. This chain joins TRBV7-3 and TRBJ2-2; D is unclear. V was cut by 4 bases and J by 5 bases, with 8 bases left in between. The CDR3 length is 13 residues. Germline-derived CDR1 and CDR2 are SGHTA and FQGTGA.

This clone was seen just once. The J gene is TRBJ2-3, the V gene TRBV4-3, with D maybe TRBD1 (6 bases). The CDR3 length is 15 residues. Germline CDR1 is LGHNA and CDR2 is YSLEER. Trimming removed 3 bases from V and 8 bases from J, with 18 bases in between. For the CDR3, the DNA is TGCGCCAGCAGCCAGGACAGCAAGGGGTCGAGTACGCAGTATTTT. Its protein is CASSQDSKGSSTQYF.

The chain employs TRBV5-5 and TRBJ2-1; D perhaps matches TRBD2 (6 bases). The V end was cut by 4 bases, the J end by 8 bases, with 10 bases between. This CDR3 comprises 12 residues. CDR1 and CDR2 (germline): SGHKS, YYEKEE (reference sequence). CDR3 DNA: TGTGCCAGCAGCCAGACTAGGTATGAGCAGTTCTTC. It encodes CASSQTRYEQFF.

This chain uses TRBV30 with TRBJ2-2; 8 nucleotides agree with TRBD1. The CDR3 covers 14 residues. The V gene's germline CDR1 is GTSNPN and CDR2 SVGIG (reference sequence). With V trimmed by 5 bases and J by 1 base, 3 bases remained unmatched. Here the CDR3 reads CAWAGTGNTGELFF. DNA for the CDR3: TGTGCCTGGGCCGGGACAGGGAACACCGGGGAGCTGTTTTTT.

The chain recombines TRBV11-2 with TRBJ2-7; 7 bases fit TRBD2. This CDR3 has 15 amino acids. Trimming cost V 5 bases and J 4 bases; bases outside gene matches: 11. The germline V gene has CDR1 SGHAT and CDR2 FQNNGV. The CDR3 DNA sequence: TGTGCCAGCAGCGTGGCGGGAGTCAGTTTATACGAGCAGTACTTC. Its translation: CASSVAGVSLYEQYF.

This clone was counted a single time. The gene calls are TRBV5-8 and TRBJ1-2; 9 nucleotides match TRBD1. This CDR3 comprises 13 residues. V was clipped by 3 bases and J by 8 bases; unmatched bases: 5. Germline CDR1 and CDR2: SGHTS and YDEGEE. For the CDR3, the DNA is TGTGCCAGCAGCTCCGGGACAGGGATCGGCTACACCTTC. Translated: CASSSGTGIGYTF. Drawing the rest from reference TRBV5-8 and TRBJ1-2, the complete variable domain is EAGVTQSPTHLIKTRGQQATLRCSPISGHTSVYWYQQALGLGLQFLLWYDEGEERNRGNFPPRFSGRQFPNYSSELNVNALELEDSALYLCASSSGTGIGYTFGSGTRLTVV.

CDR3 region: CASSPDWSYNSPLHF. In nucleotides, the CDR3 is TGCGCCAGCAGCCCAGACTGGTCCTATAATTCACCCCTCCACTTT. V is TRBV10-2 and J is TRBJ1-6, with D unclear. Germline loops: CDR1 WSHSY, CDR2 SAAADI. V lost 6 bases to trimming and J lost 1 base, with 10 bases between them. The CDR3 has 15 amino acids.

This clone was found once. J is TRBJ2-3 and V is TRBV15; 11 positions agree with TRBD2. The CDR3 extends over 15 amino acids. Germline CDR1 and CDR2: LNHNV and YYDKDF (reference sequence). V trimming: 3 bases; J trimming: 4 bases; junction bases outside the gene matches: 3. CDR3 nucleotides: TGTGCCACCAGCAGGTTAGCGGGAGGGGCAGATACGCAGTATTTT. This translates into CATSRLAGGADTQYF.

This chain connects TRBV4-1 to TRBJ1-6; D is unresolved. Germline CDR1 is MGHRA and CDR2 is YSYEKL. The CDR3 is 11 residues long. Trimming removed 2 bases from V and 13 bases from J, with 6 bases in between. The CDR3 DNA reads TGCGCCAGCAGCCAACTGGGCCCCCTCCACTTT. Residues: CASSQLGPLHF.

The CDR3 nucleotides are TGCGCCAGCAGTGAGTTTCGGGACAGGGACTGGAATGAGCAGTTCTTC. Translation: CASSEFRDRDWNEQFF. The rearrangement uses TRBV10-1 and TRBJ2-1; TRBD1 agrees at 9 bases. This CDR3 has 16 residues. After removal of 1 base from V and 7 bases from J, the junction contained 8 bases not matched to a gene. The germline gives CDR1 WNHNN, CDR2 SYGVQD (reference sequence).

The chain has TRBV12-5 and TRBJ2-2, with 12 bases matching TRBD2. This CDR3 comprises 20 residues. V was clipped by 9 bases and J by 7 bases; unmatched bases: 24. Germline-derived CDR1 and CDR2 are LGHNT and FRNRAP. The CDR3 sequence is CASTHRKPPPLAGGVGELFF. The CDR3 DNA follows: TGTGCTAGCACACACCGCAAACCCCCCCCACTAGCGGGAGGTGTCGGGGAGCTGTTTTTT. Full variable domain (missing parts from reference TRBV12-5 and TRBJ2-2): DARVTQTPRHKVTEMGQEVTMRCQPILGHNTVFWYRQTMMQGLELLAYFRNRAPLDDSGMPKDRFSAEMPDATLATLKIQPSEPRDSAVYFCASTHRKPPPLAGGVGELFFGEGSRLTVL.

The V call is TRBV27, the J call TRBJ1-2, with 8 nucleotides matching TRBD1. The V segment lost 6 bases and the J segment 6 bases; nucleotides outside the gene matches: 6. CDR3 length: 13 residues. Per the germline V gene, CDR1 is MNHEY and CDR2 is SMNVEV (reference sequence). Here the CDR3 DNA reads TGTGCCAGCAGAAAGGGACAGGTCCATGGCTACACCTTC. This codes for CASRKGQVHGYTF.

V is TRBV18 and J is TRBJ1-1, with 7 bases fitting TRBD1. The CDR3 contains 17 residues. Losses at the gene ends were 3 bases for V and 5 bases for J; bases not matched to a gene: 15. Germline CDR1 KGHSH, CDR2 LQKENI. The CDR3 nucleotides read TGTGCCAGCTCACCTAGACAGGGACTCCCGCTAGGGACTGAAGCTTTCTTT. Amino acids: CASSPRQGLPLGTEAFF.

This clone was observed a single time. V gene TRBV5-1 combines with J gene TRBJ1-4, with TRBD1 identical over 10 bases. There are 16 residues in the CDR3. V was clipped by 0 bases and J by 5 bases; unmatched bases: 4. CDR1 is SGHRS and CDR2 is YFSETQ in the germline V gene. DNA of the CDR3: TGCGCCAGCAGCTTGGAATTGGACAGGGGGAATGAAAAACTGTTTTTT. This translates into CASSLELDRGNEKLFF. The full variable domain, with the rest looked up from reference TRBV5-1 and TRBJ1-4, is KAGVTQTPRYLIKTRGQQVTLSCSPISGHRSVSWYQQTPGQGLQFLFEYFSETQRNKGNFPGRFSGRQFSNSRSEMNVSTLELGDSALYLCASSLELDRGNEKLFFGSGTQLSVL.

The rearrangement uses TRBV5-1 and TRBJ1-2; D is perhaps TRBD1 (5 bases). Germline lookup yields CDR1 SGHRS and CDR2 YFSETQ. The CDR3 spans 14 residues. V was pared by 0 bases and J by 2 bases, with 8 bases between. CDR3 nucleotide sequence: TGCGCCAGCAGCTTGGAGGGGAAAAACTATGGCTACACCTTC. Its protein product is CASSLEGKNYGYTF.

The chain combines TRBV4-2 with TRBJ1-3; tentative D call: TRBD1 (6 bases). Trimming shortened V by 8 bases and J by 2 bases, and 13 bases separated the two germline ends. Germline V gives CDR1 LGHNA, CDR2 YNFKEQ. The CDR3 is 14 residues long. CDR3 loop: CASSDRDTGNTIYF. The CDR3 DNA is TGTGCCAGCTCCGACCGGGACACTGGAAACACCATATATTTT.

V usage is TRBV5-8 and J usage is TRBJ2-5; tentatively, D is TRBD1 (7 bases). The V end was cut by 0 bases, the J end by 4 bases, with 16 bases between. CDR1 is SGHTS and CDR2 is YDEGEE in the germline V gene. The CDR3 covers 16 residues. The CDR3 loop is CASSLVGGGQGETQYF. The DNA of the CDR3 is TGTGCCAGCAGCTTGGTAGGAGGGGGCCAGGGAGAGACCCAGTACTTC.

The chain couples TRBV30 to TRBJ2-7; 11 bases map to TRBD1. V lost 2 bases and J lost 0; bases outside the gene matches: 6. Germline V gives CDR1 GTSNPN, CDR2 SVGIG (reference sequence). The CDR3 has 16 residues. The DNA of the CDR3 is TGTGCCTGGAGTTGGGGACAGGGGGTACTCTCCTACGAGCAGTACTTC. Translation gives CAWSWGQGVLSYEQYF.

The chain recombines TRBV7-2 with TRBJ1-6, with D unresolved. Deletions cut 5 bases from V and 8 bases from J, with 13 bases between. CDR1 and CDR2 from the germline V gene are SGHTA and FQGNSA. There are 14 residues in the CDR3. Here the CDR3 reads CASSDPGYYSPLHF. CDR3 DNA: TGTGCCAGCAGCGACCCGGGGTACTATTCACCCCTCCACTTT.

CDR3 residues: CASRITAGPLHF. In nucleotides, the CDR3 is TGTGCCAGCAGGATAACAGCTGGGCCCCTCCACTTT. The chain combines TRBV12-3 or TRBV12-4 with TRBJ1-6, with D unresolved. The V end was cut by 6 bases, the J end by 13 bases, with 13 bases between. The CDR3 runs to 12 residues.

V is TRBV5-4 and J is TRBJ2-7; 7 nucleotides match TRBD2. The CDR3 consists of 15 residues. The trim removed 0 bases at V and 0 bases at J, leaving 3 bases unmatched. Germline V lookup: CDR1 SGHNT, CDR2 YYREEE (reference sequence). CDR3 sequence: CASSLVSGLSYEQYF. DNA of the CDR3: TGTGCCAGCAGCTTGGTTAGCGGGCTCTCCTACGAGCAGTACTTC.

This clone was seen just once. This chain joins TRBV5-1 and TRBJ1-1; D gene ambiguous. The CDR3 loop spans 15 amino acids. Germline CDR1 SGHRS, CDR2 YFSETQ. V was shortened by 1 base and J by 5 bases, with 15 bases between the two germline ends. This chain's CDR3 is CASSLYPQSATEAFF. In nucleotides, the CDR3 is TGCGCCAGCAGCTTGTATCCCCAAAGTGCGACTGAAGCTTTCTTT.

The rearrangement uses TRBV5-1 and TRBJ2-1, with TRBD2 identical over 8 bases. CDR3 length: 15 amino acids. Germline CDR1 reads SGHRS; CDR2 reads YFSETQ. V lost 4 bases, J lost 15 bases, and 18 bases stayed unmatched. The CDR3 loop is CASSPGAASGRAAFF. The CDR3 DNA reads TGCGCCAGCAGCCCTGGGGCGGCTAGCGGGCGTGCGGCGTTCTTC.

This chain joins TRBV27 and TRBJ1-1, with D possibly TRBD1 on 5 matching bases. Germline CDR1 and CDR2: MNHEY and SMNVEV (reference sequence). V was shortened by 6 bases and J by 5 bases, with 13 bases between the two germline ends. The CDR3 is 13 amino acids. The CDR3 is CASRKQDETEAFF. In nucleotides, the CDR3 is TGTGCCAGCAGAAAACAGGACGAAACTGAAGCTTTCTTT.

This chain links TRBV7-9 with TRBJ1-4, with 7 bases lining up with TRBD1. The junction had 18 bases not matched to a gene; V was cut back by 5 bases and J by 3 bases. Germline V gene sequence: CDR1 SEHNR, CDR2 FQNEAQ (reference sequence). The CDR3 is 19 residues long. The CDR3 DNA reads as TGTGCCAGCAGCCCATTTTTAGGACAGGCCACCGGGGCTAATGAAAAACTGTTTTTT. Protein sequence: CASSPFLGQATGANEKLFF.